Listed below are T cell receptor beta chains from one sample, sequenced in a study of shared clonotypes between healthy human individuals. Repertoires were generated with immunoSEQ multiplex PCR, while TCRdb's copy carries only in-frame clones and drops some. The repertoire holds approximately 2.5 million clones, with under 95% as singletons. Specimen: naive CD4+ T cells from PBMCs. Every receptor here comes from a man between 18 and 29 years old in good health. Some clones in this sample may be carry-over from other donors' samples. Both conserved end residues are part of each CDR3. The D gene is left open where the match is weak. Clone sizes are given selectively: once, few, many, or a class where the clone is expanded.

J gene | clone size | D gene | V gene | CDR3 protein | CDR3 DNA
TRBJ1-2 | NA | NA | TRBV5-4 | CASSFDYYGYTF | TGTGCCAGCAGCTTCGACTATTATGGCTACACCTTC
TRBJ2-4 | NA | TRBD1 | TRBV2 | CASDDQGVAKNIQYF | TGTGCCAGCGACGATCAGGGGGTGGCCAAAAACATTCAGTACTTC
TRBJ2-1 | once | TRBD1 | TRBV5-1 | CASSLAGTGVSYEQFF | TGCGCCAGCAGCTTGGCCGGGACAGGGGTTAGCTATGAGCAGTTCTTC
TRBJ2-5 | NA | NA | TRBV5-1 | CASSLVRPGQTTQYF | TGCGCCAGCAGCTTGGTTCGGCCAGGACAGACGACCCAGTACTTC
TRBJ2-7 | NA | TRBD1 | TRBV7-3 | CASSFGAGSETGYYEQYF | TGTGCCAGCAGCTTTGGCGCCGGTTCGGAGACAGGGTATTACGAGCAGTACTTC
TRBJ2-7 | NA | NA | TRBV28 | CASTLGTLRGEQYF | TGTGCCAGTACTCTGGGGACACTAAGGGGCGAGCAGTACTTC
TRBJ1-1 | NA | NA | TRBV5-6 | CASSPSGANKNTEAFF | TGTGCCAGCAGCCCCTCGGGCGCCAATAAAAACACTGAAGCTTTCTTT
TRBJ1-1 | NA | NA | TRBV27 | CASSFSRDTEAFF | TGTGCCAGCAGTTTTAGCCGGGACACTGAAGCTTTCTTT
TRBJ1-2 | NA | TRBD1 | TRBV27 | CASRRTGLYGYTF | TGTGCCAGCAGGAGGACAGGATTATATGGCTACACCTTC
TRBJ1-1 | NA | NA | TRBV4-2 | CASSTYGVGDTEAFF | TGTGCCAGCAGCACATACGGGGTGGGGGACACTGAAGCTTTCTTT
TRBJ2-7 | NA | TRBD1 | TRBV19 | CASGTFGTGHVEQYF | TGTGCCAGTGGAACCTTCGGGACAGGGCACGTCGAGCAGTACTTC
TRBJ2-5 | NA | NA | TRBV5-1 | CASSLAVQETQYF | TGCGCCAGCAGCTTAGCGGTCCAAGAGACCCAGTACTTC
TRBJ1-1 | NA | NA | TRBV2 | CASSLTGRGTEAFF | TGTGCCAGCAGCTTAACAGGGAGGGGCACTGAAGCTTTCTTT
TRBJ2-4 | NA | NA | TRBV28 | CASTISLAGMDIQYF | TGTGCCAGCACCATCTCCCTGGCAGGGATGGACATTCAGTACTTC
TRBJ1-2 | NA | NA | TRBV5-4 | CASSLASQNYGYTF | TGTGCCAGCAGCTTGGCTAGCCAGAACTATGGCTACACCTTC
TRBJ1-5 | NA | NA | TRBV4-2 | CASSQTGTPNSNQPQHF | TGTGCCAGCAGCCAAACCGGGACACCTAATAGCAATCAGCCCCAGCATTTT
TRBJ2-7 | NA | TRBD1 | TRBV18 | CASSPDGTGFHEQYF | TGTGCCAGCTCACCGGACGGGACAGGGTTCCACGAGCAGTACTTC
TRBJ2-1 | NA | NA | TRBV28 | CASILGRQANNEQFF | TGTGCCAGCATCTTAGGGAGGCAGGCCAACAATGAGCAGTTCTTC
TRBJ2-6 | NA | NA | TRBV5-6 | CASSLGGNGANVLTF | TGTGCCAGCAGCTTGGGAGGAAACGGGGCCAACGTCCTGACTTTC
TRBJ2-5 | NA | TRBD1 | TRBV6-6 | CASSKDRDQETQYF | TGTGCCAGCAGCAAGGACAGGGACCAAGAGACCCAGTACTTC
TRBJ1-2 | NA | TRBD1 | TRBV27 | CASSLLAGTGNGGYTF | TGTGCCAGCAGTTTATTGGCCGGGACAGGGAACGGTGGCTACACCTTC
TRBJ2-3 | NA | TRBD2 | TRBV6-1 | CASSESLAEPDTQYF | TGTGCCAGCAGTGAGTCGCTAGCGGAGCCAGATACGCAGTATTTT
TRBJ1-3 | once | NA | TRBV25-1 | CASSDRTNAVNTIYF | TGTGCCAGCAGTGACCGGACGAACGCGGTAAACACCATATATTTT
TRBJ1-5 | NA | NA | TRBV28 | CASSLYSGYSNQPQHF | TGTGCCAGCAGTTTATACTCCGGCTATAGCAATCAGCCCCAGCATTTT
TRBJ1-2 | NA | NA | TRBV28 | CASSLGGPTNGYTF | TGTGCCAGCAGTTTGGGTGGGCCTACTAATGGCTACACCTTC
TRBJ2-3 | NA | TRBD1 | TRBV2 | CASRGQGGTDTQYF | TGTGCCAGCAGAGGACAGGGGGGCACAGATACGCAGTATTTT
TRBJ1-2 | NA | NA | TRBV30 | CAWSLQGNGYTF | TGTGCCTGGAGTCTACAGGGAAACGGCTACACCTTC
TRBJ1-2 | NA | TRBD1 | TRBV5-1 | CASSLGGQGSNYGYTF | TGCGCCAGCAGCTTGGGAGGACAGGGTTCCAACTATGGCTACACCTTC
TRBJ2-2 | NA | NA | TRBV5-6 | CASSLEGGNTGELFF | TGTGCCAGCAGCTTGGAAGGGGGGAACACCGGGGAGCTGTTTTTT
TRBJ1-2 | NA | NA | TRBV18 | CASSPSQSNYGYTF | TGTGCCAGCTCACCCTCACAGTCTAACTATGGCTACACCTTC
TRBJ1-5 | NA | NA | TRBV15 | CATSRKTGPNQPQHF | TGTGCCACCAGCAGAAAGACAGGACCAAACCAGCCCCAGCATTTT
TRBJ1-1 | NA | NA | TRBV5-1 | CASSLYGSAEAFF | TGCGCCAGCAGCTTGTACGGGTCGGCTGAAGCTTTCTTT
TRBJ2-7 | NA | NA | TRBV2 | CASSESGREQYF | TGTGCCAGCAGTGAATCGGGTCGCGAGCAGTACTTC